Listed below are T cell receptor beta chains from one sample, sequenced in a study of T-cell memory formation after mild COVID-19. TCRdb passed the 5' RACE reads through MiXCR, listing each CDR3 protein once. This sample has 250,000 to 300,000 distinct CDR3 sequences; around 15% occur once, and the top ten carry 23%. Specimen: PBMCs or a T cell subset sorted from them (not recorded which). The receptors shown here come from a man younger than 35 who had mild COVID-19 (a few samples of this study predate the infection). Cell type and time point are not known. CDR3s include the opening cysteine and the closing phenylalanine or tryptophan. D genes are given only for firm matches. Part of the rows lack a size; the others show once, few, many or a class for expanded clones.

TGTGCCACCAGCGGGGGACAGGGAGCAGAGACCCAGTACTTC | CATSGGQGAETQYF | - | TRBV15 | TRBD1 | 14 | TRBJ2-5
TGTGCCAGCAGAAGAGGACAGGGCAATCAGCCCCAGCATTTT | CASRRGQGNQPQHF | many | TRBV12-3/TRBV12-4 | TRBD1 | 14 | TRBJ1-5
TGTGCCAGCAGTTACACATGGGGGCAGTACTTC | CASSYTWGQYF | few | TRBV6-6 | - | 11 | TRBJ2-7
TGTGCCAGCAGTACCCCTAAAGCCAGCGGGGGGGCTATAGGGAATGAGCAGTTCTTC | CASSTPKASGGAIGNEQFF | few | TRBV12-3/TRBV12-4 | TRBD2 | 19 | TRBJ2-1
TGTGCCAGCAGCATCCGGGACACCCGAGTAAATAGAGGTGGCTACACCTTC | CASSIRDTRVNRGGYTF | - | TRBV5-6 | - | 17 | TRBJ1-2
TGTGCCAGCAGCGCACCCCTGAGGAATGAGCAGTTCTTC | CASSAPLRNEQFF | few | TRBV9 | - | 13 | TRBJ2-1
TGCGCCAGCCGGACTAGCGGATCCTACGAGCAGTACTTC | CASRTSGSYEQYF | - | TRBV5-1 | TRBD2 | 13 | TRBJ2-7
TGTGCCATCGCACCCGACGACAGCAAATATGAAAAACTGTTTTTT | CAIAPDDSKYEKLFF | - | TRBV10-3 | - | 15 | TRBJ1-4
TGTGCCAGCAGTGTCAGGGGATCCTACAATGAGCAGTTCTTC | CASSVRGSYNEQFF | many | TRBV2 | - | 14 | TRBJ2-1
TGCGCCAGCAGCCCCCGGACAGGGGGGTTGAGATATGGCTACACCTTC | CASSPRTGGLRYGYTF | - | TRBV23-1 | TRBD1 | 16 | TRBJ1-2
TGTGCCAGCAGCTGGGAGGACACAGGACTAGCGGGGGCCGACACCGGGGAGCTGTTTTTT | CASSWEDTGLAGADTGELFF | - | TRBV12-3/TRBV12-4 | TRBD2 | 20 | TRBJ2-2
TGTGCCAGCAGCCCAAGGACAGGGTTGATGAACACTGAAGCTTTCTTT | CASSPRTGLMNTEAFF | - | TRBV7-2 | TRBD1 | 16 | TRBJ1-1
TGTGCCACCAGTCTATTTCGGGACCCCGTCTCAACTAATGAAAAACTGTTTTTT | CATSLFRDPVSTNEKLFF | - | TRBV24-1 | - | 18 | TRBJ1-4
TGTGCCAGCAGCTTAGGCGGCGGGTTCTACTCCTACGAGCAGTACTTC | CASSLGGGFYSYEQYF | - | TRBV7-2 | - | 16 | TRBJ2-7
TGCAGCGTTGATAGCGTGAGCTCCTACGAGCAGTACTTC | CSVDSVSSYEQYF | - | TRBV29-1 | - | 13 | TRBJ2-7
TGTGCCAGCAGCGAGTCCGGGCGGAGCTCCTACGAGCAGTACTTC | CASSESGRSSYEQYF | - | TRBV9 | - | 15 | TRBJ2-7
TGTGCCATCGGGGACGGAGAGACCCAGTACTTC | CAIGDGETQYF | few | TRBV10-3 | - | 11 | TRBJ2-5
TGTGCCAGCAGCTTGGACAGGGGGTCCACAGATACGCAGTATTTT | CASSLDRGSTDTQYF | few | TRBV5-6 | TRBD1 | 15 | TRBJ2-3
TGTGCCAGCAGCCCCACCGGGACAGGGGGCGGTCAGCCCCAGCATTTT | CASSPTGTGGGQPQHF | few | TRBV12-3/TRBV12-4 | TRBD1 | 16 | TRBJ1-5
TGTGCCAGCAGCCGATCCATATCGGCGGGGGCCCTCCAAGAGACCCAGTACTTC | CASSRSISAGALQETQYF | few | TRBV7-3 | - | 18 | TRBJ2-5
TGTGCCAGCAGCCAGTGGCGGACAGGGTACAAGACAAACACTGAAGCTTTCTTT | CASSQWRTGYKTNTEAFF | few | TRBV4-2 | TRBD1 | 18 | TRBJ1-1
TGCGCCAGCAGCTTGTGGGGGACAGGGACCTCCTACGAGCAGTACTTC | CASSLWGTGTSYEQYF | - | TRBV5-1 | TRBD1 | 16 | TRBJ2-7
TGTGCCATCAGTGCCACAGGGGCCGACACTGAAGCTTTCTTT | CAISATGADTEAFF | few | TRBV10-3 | TRBD1 | 14 | TRBJ1-1
TGCAGCGTTGAAGATGGAGGACTCGGCTATGGCTACACCTTC | CSVEDGGLGYGYTF | - | TRBV29-1 | - | 14 | TRBJ1-2
TGCGCCAGCAGCCAAGAAGATGGAGGTAGCACAGATACGCAGTATTTT | CASSQEDGGSTDTQYF | - | TRBV4-3 | - | 16 | TRBJ2-3
TGCGCCAGCAGCGACCGGGGCACCTACAATGAGCAGTTCTTC | CASSDRGTYNEQFF | - | TRBV10-2 | - | 14 | TRBJ2-1
TGCGCCAGCAGCCAAGAACAGTTGCTAAACGGCTACACCTTC | CASSQEQLLNGYTF | - | TRBV4-3 | - | 14 | TRBJ1-2
TGTGCCAGCAGCCCAATAGGGGGTGCCAAAAACATTCAGTACTTC | CASSPIGGAKNIQYF | few | TRBV5-6 | - | 15 | TRBJ2-4
TGCGCCAGCAGCCGCGGACAGTTGAACACTGAAGCTTTCTTT | CASSRGQLNTEAFF | many | TRBV5-1 | - | 14 | TRBJ1-1
TGCAGTGCTAGAGCCCGGTCGCCTGGAAACACCATATATTTT | CSARARSPGNTIYF | - | TRBV20-1 | - | 14 | TRBJ1-3
TGTGCCAGCAGCTTAGCTCGGGGGGGCCTTTTAGAGACCCAGTACTTC | CASSLARGGLLETQYF | - | TRBV7-2 | TRBD2 | 16 | TRBJ2-5
TGCGCCAGCAGCCAGCAGGGACTGGCCAATTCACCCCTCCACTTT | CASSQQGLANSPLHF | - | TRBV4-1 | - | 15 | TRBJ1-6
TGTGCCATCAGGGAGGGGACGGGGAATTCACCCCTCCACTTT | CAIREGTGNSPLHF | - | TRBV10-3 | - | 14 | TRBJ1-6
TGCAGTGCTAGTGAGAGGTCGGAGACCCAGTACTTC | CSASERSETQYF | few | TRBV20-1 | - | 12 | TRBJ2-5
TGTGCCAGCAGCCAAGAGACAGGGCGAAGCTACAATGAGCAGTTCTTC | CASSQETGRSYNEQFF | - | TRBV4-2 | TRBD1 | 16 | TRBJ2-1